In this sample, the clone carrying this TCR beta chain turned up many times. What it recognizes is unknown. This sample stems from a study of CD8 T cells in ankylosing spondylitis. Study-wide points: Seemingly distinctive of ankylosing spondylitis blood was a TCR beta motif formed by eight highly homologous variants. Reported data indicate significant enrichment of disease-linked clones within matched ankylosing spondylitis synovial fluid.

Looked up from germline, CDR1 is SGHRS and CDR2 is YFSETQ. J was trimmed by 0 bases and V by 0 bases; bases with no gene match: 4. This CDR3 comprises 17 residues. TCRdb used MiXCR to reprocess the 5' RACE reads, holding one entry per CDR3 protein. The sample carries some 300,000 distinct CDR3 sequences, around 20% recorded once. The chain combines TRBV5-1 with TRBJ2-1, with TRBD2 matching 9 bases. The source material was blood, either unsorted or a sorted T cell fraction (not recorded which). This receptor was taken from a female donor with ankylosing spondylitis or in good health (not recorded which). The CDR3 region has the DNA TGCGCCAGCAGCTTGGGAGCGGGAGGAAGCTCCTACAATGAGCAGTTCTTC. Translating it yields CASSLGAGGSSYNEQFF.